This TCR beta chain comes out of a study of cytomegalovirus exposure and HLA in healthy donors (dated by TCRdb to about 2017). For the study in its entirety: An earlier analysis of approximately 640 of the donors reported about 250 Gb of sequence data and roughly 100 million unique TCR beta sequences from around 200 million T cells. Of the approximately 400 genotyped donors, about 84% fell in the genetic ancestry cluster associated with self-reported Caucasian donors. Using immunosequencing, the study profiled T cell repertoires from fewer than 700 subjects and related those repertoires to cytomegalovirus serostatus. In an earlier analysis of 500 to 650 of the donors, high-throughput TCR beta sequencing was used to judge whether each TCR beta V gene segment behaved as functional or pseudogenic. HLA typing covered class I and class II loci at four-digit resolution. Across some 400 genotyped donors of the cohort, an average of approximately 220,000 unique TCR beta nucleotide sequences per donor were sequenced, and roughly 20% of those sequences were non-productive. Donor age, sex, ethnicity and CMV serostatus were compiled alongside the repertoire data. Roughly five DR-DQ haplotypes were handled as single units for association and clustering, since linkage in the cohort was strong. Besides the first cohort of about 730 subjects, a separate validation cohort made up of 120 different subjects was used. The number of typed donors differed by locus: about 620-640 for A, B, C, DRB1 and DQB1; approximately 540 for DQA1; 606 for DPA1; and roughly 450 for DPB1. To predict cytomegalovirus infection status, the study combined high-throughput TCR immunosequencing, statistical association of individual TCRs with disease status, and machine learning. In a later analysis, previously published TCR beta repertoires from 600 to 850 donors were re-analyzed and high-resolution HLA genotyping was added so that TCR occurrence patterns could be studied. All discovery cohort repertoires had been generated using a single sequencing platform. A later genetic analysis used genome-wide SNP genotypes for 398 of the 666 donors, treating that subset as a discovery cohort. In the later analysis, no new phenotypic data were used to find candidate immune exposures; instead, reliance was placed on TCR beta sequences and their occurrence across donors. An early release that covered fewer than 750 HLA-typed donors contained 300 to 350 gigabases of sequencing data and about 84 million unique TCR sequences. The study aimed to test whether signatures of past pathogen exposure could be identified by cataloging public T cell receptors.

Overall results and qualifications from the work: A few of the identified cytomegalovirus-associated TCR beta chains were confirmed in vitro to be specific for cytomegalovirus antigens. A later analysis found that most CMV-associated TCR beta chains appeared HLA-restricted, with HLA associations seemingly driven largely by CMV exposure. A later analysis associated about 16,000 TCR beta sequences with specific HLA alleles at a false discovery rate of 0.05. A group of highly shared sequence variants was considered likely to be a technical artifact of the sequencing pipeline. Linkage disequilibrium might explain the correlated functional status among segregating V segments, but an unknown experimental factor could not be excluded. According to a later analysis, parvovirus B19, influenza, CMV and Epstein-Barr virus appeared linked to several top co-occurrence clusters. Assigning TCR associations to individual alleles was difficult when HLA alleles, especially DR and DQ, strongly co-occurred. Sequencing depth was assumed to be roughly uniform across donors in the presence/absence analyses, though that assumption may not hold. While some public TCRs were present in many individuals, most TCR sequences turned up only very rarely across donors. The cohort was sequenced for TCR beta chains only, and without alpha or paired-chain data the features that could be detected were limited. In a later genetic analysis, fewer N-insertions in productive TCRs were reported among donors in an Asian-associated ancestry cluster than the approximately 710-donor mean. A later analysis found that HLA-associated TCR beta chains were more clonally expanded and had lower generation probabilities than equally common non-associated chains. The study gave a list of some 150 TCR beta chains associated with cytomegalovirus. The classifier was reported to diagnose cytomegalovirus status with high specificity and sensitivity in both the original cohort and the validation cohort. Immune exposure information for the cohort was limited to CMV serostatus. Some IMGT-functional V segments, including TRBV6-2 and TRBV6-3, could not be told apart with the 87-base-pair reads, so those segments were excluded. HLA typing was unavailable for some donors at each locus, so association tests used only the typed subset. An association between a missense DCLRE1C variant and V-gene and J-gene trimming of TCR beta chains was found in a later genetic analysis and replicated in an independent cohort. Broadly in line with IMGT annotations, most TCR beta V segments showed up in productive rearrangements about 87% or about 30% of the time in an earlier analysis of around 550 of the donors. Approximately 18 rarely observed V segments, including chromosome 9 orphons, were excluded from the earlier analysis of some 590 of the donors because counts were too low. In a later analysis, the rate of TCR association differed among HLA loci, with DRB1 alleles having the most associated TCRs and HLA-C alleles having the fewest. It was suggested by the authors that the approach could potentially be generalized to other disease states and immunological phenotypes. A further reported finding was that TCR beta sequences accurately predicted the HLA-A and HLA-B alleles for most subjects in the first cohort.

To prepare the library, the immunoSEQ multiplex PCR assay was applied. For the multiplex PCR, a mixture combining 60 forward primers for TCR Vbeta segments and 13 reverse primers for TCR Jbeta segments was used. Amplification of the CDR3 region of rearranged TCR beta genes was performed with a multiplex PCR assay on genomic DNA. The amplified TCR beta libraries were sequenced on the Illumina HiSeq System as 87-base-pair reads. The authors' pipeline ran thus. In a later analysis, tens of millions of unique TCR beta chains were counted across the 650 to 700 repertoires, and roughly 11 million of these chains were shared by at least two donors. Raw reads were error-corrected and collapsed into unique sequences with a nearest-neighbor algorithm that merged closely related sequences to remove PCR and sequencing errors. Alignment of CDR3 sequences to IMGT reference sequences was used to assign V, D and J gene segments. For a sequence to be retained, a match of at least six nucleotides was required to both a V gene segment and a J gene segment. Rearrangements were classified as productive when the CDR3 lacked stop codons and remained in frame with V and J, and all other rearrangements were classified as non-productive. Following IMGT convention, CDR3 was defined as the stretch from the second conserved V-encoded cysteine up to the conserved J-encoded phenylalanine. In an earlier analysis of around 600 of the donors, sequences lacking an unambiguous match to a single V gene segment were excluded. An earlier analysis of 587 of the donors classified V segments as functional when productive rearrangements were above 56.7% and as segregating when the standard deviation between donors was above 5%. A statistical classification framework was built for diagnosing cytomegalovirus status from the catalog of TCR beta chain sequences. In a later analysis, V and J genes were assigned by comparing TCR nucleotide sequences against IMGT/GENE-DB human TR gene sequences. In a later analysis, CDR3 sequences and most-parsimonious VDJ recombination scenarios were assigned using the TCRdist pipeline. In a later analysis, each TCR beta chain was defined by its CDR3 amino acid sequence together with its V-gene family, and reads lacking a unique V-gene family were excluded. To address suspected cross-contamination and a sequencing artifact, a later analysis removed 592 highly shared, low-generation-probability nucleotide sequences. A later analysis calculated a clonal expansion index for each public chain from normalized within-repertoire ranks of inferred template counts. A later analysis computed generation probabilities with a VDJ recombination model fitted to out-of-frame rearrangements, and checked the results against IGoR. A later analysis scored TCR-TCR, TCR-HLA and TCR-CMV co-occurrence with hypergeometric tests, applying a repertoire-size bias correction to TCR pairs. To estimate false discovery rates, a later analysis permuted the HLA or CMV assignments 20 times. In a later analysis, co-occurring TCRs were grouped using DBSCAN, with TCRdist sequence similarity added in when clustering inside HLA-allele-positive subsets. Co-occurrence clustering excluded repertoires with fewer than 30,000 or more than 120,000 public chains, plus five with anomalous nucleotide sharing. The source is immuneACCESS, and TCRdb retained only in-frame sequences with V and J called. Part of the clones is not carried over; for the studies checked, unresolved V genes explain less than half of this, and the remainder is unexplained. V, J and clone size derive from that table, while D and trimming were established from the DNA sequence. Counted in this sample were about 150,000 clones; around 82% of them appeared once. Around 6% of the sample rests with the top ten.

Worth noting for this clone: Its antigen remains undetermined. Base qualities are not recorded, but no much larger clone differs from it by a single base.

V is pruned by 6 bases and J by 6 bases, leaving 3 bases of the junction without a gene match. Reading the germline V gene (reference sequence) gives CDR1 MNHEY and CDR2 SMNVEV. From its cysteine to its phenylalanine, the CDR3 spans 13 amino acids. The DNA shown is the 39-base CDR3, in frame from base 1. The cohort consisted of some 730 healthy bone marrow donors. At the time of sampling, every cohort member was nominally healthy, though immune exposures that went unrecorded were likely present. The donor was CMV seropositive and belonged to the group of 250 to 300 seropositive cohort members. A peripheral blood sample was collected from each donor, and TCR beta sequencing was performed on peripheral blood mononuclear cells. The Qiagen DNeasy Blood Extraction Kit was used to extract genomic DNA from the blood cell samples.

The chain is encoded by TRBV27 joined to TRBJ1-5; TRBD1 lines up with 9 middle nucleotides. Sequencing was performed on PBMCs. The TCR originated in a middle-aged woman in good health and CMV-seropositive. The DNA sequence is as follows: TGTGCCAGCAGGAAACAGGGGGCTCAGCCCCAGCATTTT. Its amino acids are CASRKQGAQPQHF.